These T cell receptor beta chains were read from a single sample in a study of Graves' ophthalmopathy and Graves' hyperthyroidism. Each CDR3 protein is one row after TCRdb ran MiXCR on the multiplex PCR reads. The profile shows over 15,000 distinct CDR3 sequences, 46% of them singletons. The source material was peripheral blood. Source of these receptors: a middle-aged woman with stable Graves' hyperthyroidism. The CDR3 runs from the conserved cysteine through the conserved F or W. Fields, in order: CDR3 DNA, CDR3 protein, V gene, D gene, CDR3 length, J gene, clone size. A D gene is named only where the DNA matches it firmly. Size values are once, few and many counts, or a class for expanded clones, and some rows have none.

TGTGCCAGCAGCTCGAAGAATGCTCAGGGCGCAGGCTACGAGCAGTACTTC,CASSSKNAQGAGYEQYF,TRBV6-2/TRBV6-3,-,17,TRBJ2-7,many
TGTGCCAGTAGTAAGGGCCTCTCCCACAATGAGCAGTTCTTC,CASSKGLSHNEQFF,TRBV19,-,14,TRBJ2-1,-
TGTGCCACCAGCAGAGATCGAGTCCAAGAGACCCAGTACTTC,CATSRDRVQETQYF,TRBV15,-,14,TRBJ2-5,medium-sized
TGTGCCAGCAGCCCGTTGACTAGCGGGAGGCAGTACTTC,CASSPLTSGRQYF,TRBV14,TRBD2,13,TRBJ2-7,-
TGTGCCAGCTCATCCGACTGGGGGGAAGGGACCCAGTACTTC,CASSSDWGEGTQYF,TRBV18,-,14,TRBJ2-5,-
TGCGCCAGCAGCCAAAAAACCCAGGTTAACAATGAGCAGTTCTTC,CASSQKTQVNNEQFF,TRBV4-3,-,15,TRBJ2-1,few
TGTGCCAGCAGCTCCAGGTCCACTAATGAAAAACTGTTTTTT,CASSSRSTNEKLFF,TRBV28,-,14,TRBJ1-4,few
TGCAGCGTTGAAGGTACAGTTGCCAATGAGCAGTTCTTC,CSVEGTVANEQFF,TRBV29-1,-,13,TRBJ2-1,medium-sized
TGTGCCAGCAGTTACTCGACAGTGGCCTATAATTCACCCCTCCACTTT,CASSYSTVAYNSPLHF,TRBV6-5,-,16,TRBJ1-6,few
TGTGCCAGCAGACCCGGGACAGGGGGCCTCTACGAGCAGTACTTC,CASRPGTGGLYEQYF,TRBV6-5,TRBD1,15,TRBJ2-7,-
TGCAGTGCTATGGTCGGCAATCAGCCCCAGCATTTT,CSAMVGNQPQHF,TRBV20-1,-,12,TRBJ1-5,-
TGCAGTGCTAGAGATGGGTCCCGCAGGGGGAGTGCGGATAGCAATCAGCCCCAGCATTTT,CSARDGSRRGSADSNQPQHF,TRBV20-1,TRBD1,20,TRBJ1-5,-
TGCGCCAGCAGCCAAGAGAACACGTTCTATAATTCACCCCTCCACTTT,CASSQENTFYNSPLHF,TRBV4-1,-,16,TRBJ1-6,-
TGTGCCAGCAGTGAATGGGGTAGCAGTCAGCCCCAGCATTTC,CASSEWGSSQPQHF,TRBV2,-,14,TRBJ1-5,-
TGCAGTGCTCGAAAGGGGGGGGGGTTGGAAAAACTGTTTTTT,CSARKGGGLEKLFF,TRBV20-1,-,14,TRBJ1-4,few
TGTGCCAGCAGTGAAAAAGCGGGAGGGCCTAATAACTACAATGAGCAGTTCTTC,CASSEKAGGPNNYNEQFF,TRBV25-1,TRBD2,18,TRBJ2-1,medium-sized
TGCAGTGCCCGAGAGGGGACAGGGGTTCGTCGGAACACTGAAGCTTTCTTT,CSAREGTGVRRNTEAFF,TRBV20-1,TRBD1,17,TRBJ1-1,-